The entry below gives a single T cell receptor beta chain sequence along with its context. Its antigen is unknown. Germline CDR1 reads MNHEY; CDR2 reads SMNVEV (reference sequence). The length of the CDR3 is 13 residues. With 5 bases removed from V and 3 bases from J, the gap between germline ends came to 7 bases. The data stem from a study of shared clonotypes between healthy human individuals. Findings and caveats of the study: Among the subsets, naive ones generally showed larger estimated richness than memory ones.

Profiled with immunoSEQ multiplex PCR; TCRdb holds only in-frame clones, not every one. The sample holds under 750,000 clones; over 60% are singletons and the top ten take around 1.7%. The TCR was taken from a woman in her twenties or thirties in good health. The chain joins TRBV27 to TRBJ2-2; D gene unclear. Sequenced input: memory CD4+ T cells sorted from blood. The subset was: CD45RA-negative fraction. The CDR3 protein is CASSISYTGELFF. CDR3 coding DNA: TGTGCCAGCAGTATTTCCTACACCGGGGAGCTGTTTTTT.